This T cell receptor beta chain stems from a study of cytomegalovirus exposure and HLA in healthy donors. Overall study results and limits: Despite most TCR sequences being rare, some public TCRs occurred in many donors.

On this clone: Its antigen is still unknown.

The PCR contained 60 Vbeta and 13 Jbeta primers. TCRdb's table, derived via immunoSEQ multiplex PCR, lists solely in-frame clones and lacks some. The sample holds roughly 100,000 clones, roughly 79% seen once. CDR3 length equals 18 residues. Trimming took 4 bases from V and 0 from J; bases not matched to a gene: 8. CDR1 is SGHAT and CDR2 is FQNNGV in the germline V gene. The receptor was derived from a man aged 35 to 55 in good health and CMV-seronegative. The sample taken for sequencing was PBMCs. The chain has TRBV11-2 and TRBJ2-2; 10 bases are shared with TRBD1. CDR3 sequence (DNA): TGTGCCAGCAGCTCCGGACCGGGACAGGGGTCGAACACCGGGGAGCTGTTTTTT. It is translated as CASSSGPGQGSNTGELFF.